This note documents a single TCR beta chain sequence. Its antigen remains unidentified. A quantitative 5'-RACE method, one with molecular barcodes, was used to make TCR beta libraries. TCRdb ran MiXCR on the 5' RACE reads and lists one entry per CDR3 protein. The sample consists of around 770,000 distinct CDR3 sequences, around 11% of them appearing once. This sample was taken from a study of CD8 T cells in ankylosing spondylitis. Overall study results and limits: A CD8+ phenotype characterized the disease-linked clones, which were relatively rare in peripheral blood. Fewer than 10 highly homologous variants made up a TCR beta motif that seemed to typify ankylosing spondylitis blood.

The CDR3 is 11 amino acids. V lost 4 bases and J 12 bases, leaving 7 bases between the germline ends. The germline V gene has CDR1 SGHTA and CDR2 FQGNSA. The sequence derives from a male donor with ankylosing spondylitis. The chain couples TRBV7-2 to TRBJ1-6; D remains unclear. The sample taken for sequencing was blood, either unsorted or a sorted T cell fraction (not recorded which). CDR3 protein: CASSSPQPLHF. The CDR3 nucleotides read TGTGCCAGCAGCTCTCCACAACCCCTCCACTTT.